The 17 T cell receptor beta chains reported below all come from one sample, sequenced in a study of cytomegalovirus exposure and HLA in healthy donors. The primer mix had 60 Vbeta and 13 Jbeta primers. Profiled with immunoSEQ multiplex PCR; TCRdb holds only in-frame clones, not every one. Here the sample spans 200,000 or so clones, roughly 87% being singletons. The sequencing input was PBMCs. The receptors originated from a girl in the first two years of life in good health and CMV-seronegative.

The table lists this clone with a count of one. The J gene is TRBJ2-1, the V gene TRBV7-9, with D possibly TRBD2 on 5 matching bases. The germline CDR1 and CDR2 sequences are SEHNR and FQNEAQ (reference sequence). This CDR3 contains 14 residues. V lost 4 bases, J lost 9 bases, and 16 bases lay in between. DNA for the CDR3: TGTGCCAGCAGCTCCCGAAGGGAGCCCCGTGAGCAGTTCTTC. This gives the protein CASSSRREPREQFF. Combining the CDR3 with reference TRBV7-9 and TRBJ2-1 gives the whole variable domain DTGVSQNPRHKITKRGQNVTFRCDPISEHNRLYWYRQTLGQGPEFLTYFQNEAQLEKSRLLSDRFSAERPKGSFSTLEIQRTEQGDSAMYLCASSSRREPREQFFGPGTRLTVL.

Written as DNA, the CDR3 is TGTGCCAGCAGCCCCCGGGGCTACGAGCAGTACTTC. It translates to CASSPRGYEQYF. The V gene is TRBV7-6, the J gene TRBJ2-7; a weak D match, TRBD2 (5 bases). The germline gives CDR1 SGHVS, CDR2 FNYEAQ. The CDR3 has 12 amino acids. V was clipped by 5 bases and J by 3 bases, with 8 bases between them.

The chain has TRBV30 and TRBJ2-1; 9 bases agree with TRBD2. Looked up from germline, CDR1 is GTSNPN and CDR2 is SVGIG (reference sequence). Trimming removed 2 bases from V and 6 bases from J; junction bases left unmatched: 14. The CDR3 runs to 17 residues. Written as DNA, the CDR3 is TGTGCCTGGAGTCAGGGTAGCGGGGGTCTCGGATCCAATGAGCAGTTCTTC. This sequence encodes CAWSQGSGGLGSNEQFF.

The chain employs TRBV2 and TRBJ2-3; D is perhaps TRBD2 (7 bases). The germline V gene encodes CDR1 SNHLY and CDR2 FYNNEI. V dropped 4 bases and J dropped 1 base, with 12 bases sitting between them. CDR3 length: 15 amino acids. The CDR3 bases are TGTGCCAGCAGTGCGATCGGGGGGCGCACAGATACGCAGTATTTT. Translated: CASSAIGGRTDTQYF.

The gene calls are TRBV27 and TRBJ2-5, with D possibly matching TRBD1 (6 bases). Trimming left V 2 bases short and J 12 bases short, with 19 bases between. This CDR3 is built from 14 residues. Germline lookup yields CDR1 MNHEY and CDR2 SMNVEV (reference sequence). CDR3: CASSLTPDSPLEYF. DNA of the CDR3: TGTGCCAGCAGTTTAACCCCGGACAGTCCCTTAGAGTACTTC.

The sample holds a few counts of this clone. The chain is built from TRBV10-1 and TRBJ2-7, with 9 bases fitting TRBD2. CDR1 and CDR2 (germline): WNHNN, SYGVQD (reference sequence). The CDR3 covers 17 residues. Germline trimming cut 0 bases from V and 6 bases from J; bases unmatched to any gene: 12. The CDR3, as DNA: TGCGCCAGCAGTGAGTCATTTAGCGGGGGCCTCCCCTCCGAGCAGTACTTC. Translated: CASSESFSGGLPSEQYF.

This clone was detected once. This chain uses TRBV6-1 with TRBJ2-5; 8 bases fit TRBD1. The CDR3 is 15 amino acids. The junction had 8 bases not matched to a gene; V was cut back by 3 bases and J by 5 bases. Germline values: CDR1 MNHNS, CDR2 SASEGT. The CDR3 region is CASSDRHRGWETQYF. The DNA of the CDR3 is TGTGCCAGCAGTGACCGTCACAGGGGGTGGGAGACCCAGTACTTC.

The gene calls are TRBV27 and TRBJ2-7; 9 positions agree with TRBD2. Germline CDR1 is MNHEY and CDR2 is SMNVEV (reference sequence). The CDR3 has 16 residues. V shed 5 bases, J shed 4 bases, and the junction held 12 bases outside the gene matches. Here the CDR3 reads CASSPTSSGIIYEQYF. The DNA of the CDR3 is TGTGCCAGCAGTCCAACATCTAGCGGGATTATATACGAGCAGTACTTC.

The chain uses TRBV11-3 and TRBJ2-1; TRBD2 aligns across 7 bases. V shed 5 bases and J 0 bases; nucleotides not matched to a gene: 4. This CDR3 has 15 amino acids. The germline CDR1 and CDR2 sequences are SGHNT and YENEEA. The CDR3 region is CASSPSGGSYNEQFF. CDR3 DNA sequence: TGTGCCAGCAGCCCTTCGGGGGGCTCCTACAATGAGCAGTTCTTC.

The rearrangement joins TRBV27 to TRBJ2-7; D perhaps matches TRBD2 (5 bases). Germline V gives CDR1 MNHEY, CDR2 SMNVEV (reference sequence). The CDR3 is made up of 11 amino acids. Deletions cut 9 bases from V and 7 bases from J, with 13 bases between. The CDR3 DNA reads as TGTGCCAGTGGGATGACGGGAGAGCAGTACTTC. Amino acids: CASGMTGEQYF.

The chain employs TRBV5-1 and TRBJ1-5; no clear D gene. V was cut by 0 bases and J by 4 bases, with 8 bases left in between. CDR1 SGHRS and CDR2 YFSETQ come from the germline V gene. CDR3 size: 14 residues. The CDR3, as DNA: TGCGCCAGCAGCTTGGGGCAGGCTAATCAGCCCCAGCATTTT. Protein product: CASSLGQANQPQHF.

This sequence joins TRBV7-9 and TRBJ2-3, with D maybe TRBD1 (5 bases). Trimming took off 6 bases at V and 3 bases at J, with 13 bases between the two ends. The CDR3 is 14 amino acids. The germline CDR1 and CDR2 sequences are SEHNR and FQNEAQ (reference sequence). Written as DNA, the CDR3 is TGTGCCAGCAGTTTCAGGGTTGCGACAGATACGCAGTATTTT. As protein: CASSFRVATDTQYF.

This sequence joins TRBV25-1 and TRBJ1-4; possibly TRBD1 for D (6 bases). The CDR3 is made up of 14 amino acids. CDR1 is MGHDK and CDR2 is SYGVNS in the germline V gene. Between the trimmed V and J ends, which lost 6 bases and 5 bases, there was a span of 13 bases. The CDR3 is CASRETGENEKLFF. In nucleotides, the CDR3 is TGTGCCAGCAGGGAGACAGGAGAAAATGAAAAACTGTTTTTT. The full variable domain, rest sourced from reference TRBV25-1 and TRBJ1-4, is EADIYQTPRYLVIGTGKKITLECSQTMGHDKMYWYQQDPGMELHLIHYSYGVNSTEKGDLSSESTVSRIRTEHFPLTLESARPSHTSQYLCASRETGENEKLFFGSGTQLSVL.

J is TRBJ2-7 and V is TRBV27; weak D call: TRBD1 (6 bases). V was cut by 2 bases and J by 5 bases, with 19 bases left in between. The CDR3 has 16 amino acids. Germline V gene lookup returns CDR1 MNHEY and CDR2 SMNVEV (reference sequence). The CDR3 DNA follows: TGTGCCAGCAGTTTACTTCCCACAGGGTTCGTCGACGAGCAGTACTTC. Encoded protein: CASSLLPTGFVDEQYF.

The V gene is TRBV5-3, the J gene TRBJ2-1; TRBD1 agrees at 8 bases. TRBV5-3 qualifies as an ORF whose function is uncertain. With V trimmed by 8 bases and J by 5 bases, 6 bases remained unmatched. The CDR3 extends over 13 amino acids. CDR3 region: CARGTGSDNEQFF. The CDR3 DNA is TGTGCCAGGGGGACAGGAAGTGACAATGAGCAGTTCTTC.

This clone appeared once. J is TRBJ1-1 and V is TRBV5-1; no firm D call. Germline CDR1 and CDR2: SGHRS and YFSETQ. V shed 2 bases and J shed 0 bases, with 11 bases lying between them. CDR3 length: 15 residues. This chain's CDR3 is CASSLIGGLNTEAFF. CDR3 DNA sequence: TGCGCCAGCAGCTTAATAGGTGGGCTGAACACTGAAGCTTTCTTT.

The sample holds one count of this clone. The chain carries TRBV30 and TRBJ1-4; the D gene is possibly TRBD1 (6 bases). Trimming removed 7 bases from V and 0 bases from J, with 15 bases in between. Germline V lookup: CDR1 GTSNPN, CDR2 SVGIG (reference sequence). CDR3 length: 15 amino acids. DNA for the CDR3: TGTGCCTTCCAAAGGACAGATGCAACTAATGAAAAACTGTTTTTT. Encoded protein: CAFQRTDATNEKLFF.